The 26 T cell receptor beta chains presented below share a single source sample, sequenced in a study of Ad26.COV2.S vaccination and SARS-CoV-2 variants. Treatment here: roughly 20 received Ad26.COV2.S at low or high dose, single or two shots; 5 received placebo; per-sample allocation not given. Vaccine and placebo recipients were sampled on day 63 after the first injection. Repertoires were generated with immunoSEQ multiplex PCR, while TCRdb's copy carries only in-frame clones and drops some. The sample shows under 550,000 clones, 80% to 95% of them seen only once. The sequences come from peripheral blood, collected in a trial of Ad26.COV2.S vaccine versus placebo. Receptors were obtained from a person between 18 and 60 years old who received the Ad26.COV2.S COVID-19 vaccine or a placebo.

The chain employs TRBV27 and TRBJ1-5, with D unresolved. The germline CDR1 and CDR2 sequences are MNHEY and SMNVEV (reference sequence). V was clipped by 3 bases and J by 7 bases, with 7 bases between them. There are 12 residues in the CDR3. The CDR3 DNA sequence: TGTGCCAGCAGTTTCCCCGGCCAGCCCCAGCATTTT. Translated: CASSFPGQPQHF.

The rearrangement joins TRBV15 to TRBJ2-1; D is possibly TRBD2 (5 bases). Trimming cost V 7 bases and J 2 bases, with 15 bases left between them. Germline lookup yields CDR1 LNHNV and CDR2 YYDKDF (reference sequence). The CDR3 loop spans 15 amino acids. CDR3 loop: CATTIDRGAYNEQFF. For the CDR3, the DNA is TGTGCCACCACTATTGACCGGGGTGCCTACAATGAGCAGTTCTTC.

Turning to this clone: The sample carries other DNA sequences with the same CDR3. The chain combines TRBV7-6 with TRBJ1-1; a possible D gene is TRBD1 (5 bases). The CDR3 runs to 15 residues. The V end lost 1 base, the J end lost 2 bases, and 11 bases lay between the germline ends. The germline gives CDR1 SGHVS, CDR2 FNYEAQ. The CDR3 region is CASSLEGRANTEAFF. The CDR3 nucleotides read TGTGCCAGCAGCTTAGAAGGCAGGGCAAACACTGAAGCTTTCTTT.

The chain links TRBV5-4 to TRBJ2-7, with TRBD2 matching 8 bases. This CDR3 region has 13 residues. J lost 2 bases, V lost 4 bases, and 2 bases had no gene match. Germline V gives CDR1 SGHNT, CDR2 YYREEE (reference sequence). The CDR3 spells CASSGTSPYEQYF. CDR3 sequence (DNA): TGTGCCAGCAGCGGGACTAGTCCCTACGAGCAGTACTTC.

Only a few counts were recorded for this clone. The V call is TRBV20-1, the J call TRBJ2-7, with no clear D. V gave up 6 bases and J gave up 3 bases, with 9 bases separating them. Germline CDR1 DFQATT, CDR2 SNEGSKA (reference sequence). CDR3 size: 11 residues. CDR3 sequence: CSAHRRYEQYF. CDR3 DNA: TGCAGTGCGCACCGCCGCTACGAGCAGTACTTC.

The rearrangement links TRBV21-1 to TRBJ2-1; TRBD2, the D gene given by the table, was not confirmed from the DNA. TRBV21-1 is a listed pseudogene. The CDR3 is 16 amino acids. CDR3 DNA: TGTGCCAGCAGCAAAACGGGGGGGCACAAAAACAATGAGCAGTTCTTC. Protein product: CASSKTGGHKNNEQFF.

J is TRBJ1-5 and V is TRBV28; 10 positions agree with TRBD1. J lost 4 bases, V lost 7 bases, and 19 bases had no gene match. CDR3 size: 19 residues. Germline V gene data show CDR1 as MDHEN and CDR2 as SYDVKM. CDR3 residues: CASNPYPGQGFRGNQPQHF. CDR3 coding DNA: TGTGCCAGCAATCCCTACCCGGGACAGGGGTTCAGGGGGAATCAGCCCCAGCATTTT.

V gene TRBV30 combines with J gene TRBJ2-3; D unclear. V lost 1 base to trimming and J lost 10 bases, with 9 bases between them. Germline V CDR1 and CDR2: GTSNPN, SVGIG (reference sequence). This CDR3 is built from 11 residues. The CDR3 loop is CAWSGQAAQYF. In DNA, the CDR3 is TGTGCCTGGAGTGGTCAGGCAGCGCAGTATTTT.

The CDR3 nucleotides are TGTGCCAGCTCACCGTTAGGGCTAGGCACTGAAGCTTTCTTT. This codes for CASSPLGLGTEAFF. The rearrangement uses TRBV18 and TRBJ1-1, with D unresolved. Per the germline V gene, CDR1 is KGHSH and CDR2 is LQKENI. The CDR3 is 14 residues long. Trimming took 3 bases from V and 4 from J, leaving 12 bases between them. Filled out from reference TRBV18 and TRBJ1-1, the complete variable domain reads NAGVMQNPRHLVRRRGQEARLRCSPMKGHSHVYWYRQLPEEGLKFMVYLQKENIIDESGMPKERFSAEFPKEGPSILRIQQVVRGDSAAYFCASSPLGLGTEAFFGQGTRLTVV.

This clone has just one count. CDR3 sequence: CSVDYSGLAQETQYF. CDR3 bases: TGCAGCGTTGACTATAGTGGATTGGCCCAAGAGACCCAGTACTTC. The chain carries TRBV29-1 and TRBJ2-5; D unresolved. The length of the CDR3 is 15 residues. The germline CDR1 and CDR2 sequences are SQVTM and ANQGSEA. Trimming stripped 3 bases from V and 1 base from J, with 15 bases between.

This clone was seen once. J is TRBJ2-3 and V is TRBV28; tentative D call: TRBD2 (5 bases). The CDR3 has 14 residues. Germline loops: CDR1 MDHEN, CDR2 SYDVKM. The V gene lost 8 bases and the J gene lost 0 bases, with 12 bases spanning the gap. CDR3 in amino acids: CASCEGTSTDTQYF. DNA for the CDR3: TGTGCCAGCTGTGAGGGTACTAGCACAGATACGCAGTATTTT.

This chain links TRBV19 with TRBJ1-3; tentative D call: TRBD1 (6 bases). V was trimmed by 6 bases and J by 5 bases, leaving 14 bases between them. The length of the CDR3 is 14 residues. Germline assignment: CDR1 LNHDA and CDR2 SQIVND (reference sequence). CDR3 in amino acids: CASSPGGSRNTIYF. For the CDR3, the DNA is TGTGCCAGTAGCCCCGGGGGCAGCAGAAACACCATATATTTT.

V and J are TRBV7-3 and TRBJ2-1, with TRBD2 matching over 10 bases. Germline values: CDR1 SGHTA, CDR2 FQGTGA. With V trimmed by 2 bases and J by 8 bases, 3 bases remained unmatched. The CDR3 length is 14 residues. DNA for the CDR3: TGTGCCAGCAGCTTAGGGAGCGGGAGGGATGAGCAGTTCTTC. Protein: CASSLGSGRDEQFF.

The rearrangement links TRBV9 to TRBJ2-7; 9 bases fit TRBD1. The CDR3 length is 15 residues. With V trimmed by 3 bases and J by 1 base, 5 bases remained unmatched. Germline V gene lookup returns CDR1 SGDLS and CDR2 YYNGEE. CDR3 residues: CASSAGGQGSYEQYF. CDR3 DNA: TGTGCCAGCAGCGCGGGGGGACAGGGATCCTACGAGCAGTACTTC.

The chain couples TRBV6-1 to TRBJ2-7; no clear D gene. V lost 0 bases and J 9 bases, leaving 15 bases between the germline ends. Germline V gene sequence: CDR1 MNHNS, CDR2 SASEGT. The CDR3 totals 14 residues. CDR3: CASSEALGLVGQYF. The CDR3 region has the DNA TGTGCCAGCAGTGAAGCCCTCGGATTAGTTGGGCAGTACTTC.

The rearrangement uses TRBV15 and TRBJ2-7, with unresolved D. The CDR3 sequence is 15 residues long. Per the germline V gene, CDR1 is LNHNV and CDR2 is YYDKDF (reference sequence). Deletions cut 0 bases from V and 5 bases from J, with 14 bases between. The CDR3 bases are TGTGCCACCAGCAGAGATCTGGCCACAAGTAACGAGCAGTACTTC. Translating it yields CATSRDLATSNEQYF.

The chain carries TRBV21-1 and TRBJ1-5. TRBV21-1 is listed as a pseudogene. There are 16 residues in the CDR3. The CDR3 sequence: CASSPQRRNSNQPQHF. CDR3 nucleotide sequence: TGTGCCAGCAGCCCCCAAAGGAGAAATAGCAATCAGCCCCAGCATTTT.

This chain links TRBV9 with TRBJ2-3; 15 bases map to TRBD2. The V segment lost 2 bases and the J segment 1 base; nucleotides outside the gene matches: 8. CDR1 and CDR2 (germline): SGDLS, YYNGEE. The CDR3 totals 19 residues. As DNA, the CDR3 is TGTGCCAGCAGCGTCTCCTCCGGGACTAGCGGGAGGCGCACAGATACGCAGTATTTT. Its protein product is CASSVSSGTSGRRTDTQYF.

The chain joins TRBV15 to TRBJ2-5; tentative D call: TRBD2 (6 bases). Between the trimmed V and J ends, which lost 2 bases and 1 base, there was a span of 8 bases. The CDR3 is made up of 14 amino acids. Germline V lookup: CDR1 LNHNV, CDR2 YYDKDF (reference sequence). The CDR3 spells CATSRTGVQETQYF. The CDR3 DNA follows: TGTGCCACCAGCAGAACGGGAGTCCAAGAGACCCAGTACTTC.

This chain joins TRBV28 and TRBJ2-7; D is unclear. The CDR3 loop spans 11 amino acids. Trimming cost V 2 bases and J 10 bases, with 9 bases left between them. Looked up from germline, CDR1 is MDHEN and CDR2 is SYDVKM. The CDR3 nucleotides read TGTGCCAGCAGTTTAGACCGAGTCCAGTACTTC. Residues: CASSLDRVQYF.

This rearrangement joins TRBV19 to TRBJ2-3, with D maybe TRBD1 (7 bases). This CDR3 has 14 amino acids. Per the germline V gene, CDR1 is LNHDA and CDR2 is SQIVND (reference sequence). V lost 4 bases, J lost 4 bases, and 12 bases lay in between. CDR3 in amino acids: CASSSQGGSDTQYF. CDR3 nucleotide sequence: TGTGCCAGTAGTAGCCAGGGGGGCTCAGATACGCAGTATTTT.

V and J are TRBV20-1 and TRBJ2-1; D is uncertain. Trimming cost V 3 bases and J 8 bases, with 8 bases left between them. CDR3 length: 11 amino acids. Per germline, CDR1 DFQATT and CDR2 SNEGSKA (reference sequence). Here the CDR3 DNA reads TGCAGTGCTAGGCAGCGAGATGAGCAGTTCTTC. Translation: CSARQRDEQFF.

The sample holds a few counts of this clone. The V and J genes are TRBV10-1 and TRBJ2-1; D not certain. V was shortened by 4 bases and J by 5 bases, with 6 bases between the two germline ends. The CDR3 has 12 residues. Germline CDR1 WNHNN, CDR2 SYGVQD (reference sequence). The CDR3 DNA is TGCGCCAGCAGTGGGCCCGACAATGAGCAGTTCTTC. It specifies CASSGPDNEQFF.

The rearrangement links TRBV7-9 to TRBJ2-5, with TRBD2 as a possible D gene (6 bases). V was pared by 4 bases and J by 7 bases, with 13 bases between. Germline-derived CDR1 and CDR2 are SEHNR and FQNEAQ (reference sequence). The CDR3 is made up of 13 amino acids. For the CDR3, the DNA is TGTGCCAGCAGCTCGTCGACTAGTACGACCCAGTACTTC. It is translated as CASSSSTSTTQYF.

CDR3: CASTDSFVSYEQYF. DNA of the CDR3: TGTGCCAGCACGGACAGTTTTGTCTCCTACGAGCAGTACTTC. This sequence joins TRBV3-1 (or the pseudogene TRBV3-2) and TRBJ2-7; D is possibly TRBD1 (6 bases). Germline V lookup: CDR1 LGHDT, CDR2 YNNKEL (reference sequence). This CDR3 is built from 14 residues. V was shortened by 7 bases and J by 0 bases, with 13 bases between the two germline ends.

The V and J genes are TRBV4-1 and TRBJ2-3, with D unresolved. Trimming removed 1 base from V and 0 bases from J, with 8 bases in between. CDR3 length: 15 residues. Germline CDR1 MGHRA, CDR2 YSYEKL. CDR3 in amino acids: CASSQGSGSTDTQYF. The CDR3 DNA reads TGCGCCAGCAGCCAAGGATCGGGTAGCACAGATACGCAGTATTTT.